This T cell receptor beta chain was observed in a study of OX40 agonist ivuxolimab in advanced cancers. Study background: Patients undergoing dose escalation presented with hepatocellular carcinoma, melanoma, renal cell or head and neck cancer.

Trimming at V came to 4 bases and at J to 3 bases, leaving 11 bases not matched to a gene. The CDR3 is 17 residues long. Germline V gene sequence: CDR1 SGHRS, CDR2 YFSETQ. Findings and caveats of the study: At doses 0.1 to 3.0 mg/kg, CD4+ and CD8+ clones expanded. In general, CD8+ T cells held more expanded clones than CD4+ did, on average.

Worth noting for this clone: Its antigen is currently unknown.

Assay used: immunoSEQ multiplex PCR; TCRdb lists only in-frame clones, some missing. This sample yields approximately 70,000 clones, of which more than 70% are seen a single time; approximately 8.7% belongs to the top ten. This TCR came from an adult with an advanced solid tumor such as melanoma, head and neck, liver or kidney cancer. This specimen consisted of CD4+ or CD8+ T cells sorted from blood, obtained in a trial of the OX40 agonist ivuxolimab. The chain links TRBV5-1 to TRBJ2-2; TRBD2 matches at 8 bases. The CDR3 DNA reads TGCGCCAGCAGCACTGCTCTCGGGGGGGCGGACACCGGGGAGCTGTTTTTT. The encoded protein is CASSTALGGADTGELFF.